This T cell receptor (beta chain) was sequenced during a study of cytomegalovirus exposure and HLA in healthy donors. All the people who gave samples were healthy bone marrow donors. Unrecorded immune exposures were likely, despite nominal health at sampling. The PCR had 60 Vbeta and 13 Jbeta primers. Libraries were prepared by immunoSEQ multiplex PCR; TCRdb keeps only in-frame clonotypes and omits some of them. The sample lists about 110,000 clones, about 73% seen once, with approximately 1.2% in the top ten. On this clone: Antigen specificity is unknown.

Study-level points and caveats: Researchers reported in a later analysis that a missense DCLRE1C variant was tied to TCR beta V- and J-gene trimming.

This CDR3 region has 15 residues. Germline loops: CDR1 LNHNV, CDR2 YYDKDF (reference sequence). The V end lost 3 bases, the J end lost 1 base, and 12 bases lay between the germline ends. The rearrangement uses TRBV15 and TRBJ1-1; no clear D. The specimen sequenced was PBMCs. The sequence derives from a woman younger than 45 in good health and CMV-seronegative. CDR3 sequence reads: CATSSGVWGNTEAFF. DNA of the CDR3: TGTGCCACCAGCAGCGGGGTTTGGGGGAACACTGAAGCTTTCTTT.